This T cell receptor (beta chain) appears in the sequencing data of a study of blood T cell repertoires in COVID-19. At the level of the study: The samples span acute and convalescent COVID-19 from the United States, Italy and Spain. Sample material is recorded as cDNA or gDNA derived from T cells, B-cell-depleted T cells, or PBMCs.

Source study methods: How many nucleated cells were present was estimated from reference gene primer amplification. Libraries were prepared by immunoSEQ multiplex PCR; TCRdb keeps only in-frame clonotypes and omits some of them. V and J calls and clone size follow that table, whereas D and trimming were derived from the DNA. The data contain 250,000 or so clones, 70% to 85% of them seen just once; the ten biggest clones take up about 1.9%. Sequenced material: peripheral blood. The source is a woman older than 75 with acute or convalescent COVID-19.

This CDR3 is CASSLAQTAYEQYF. CDR3 nucleotide sequence: TGTGCCAGCAGCTTAGCGCAGACTGCCTACGAGCAGTACTTC. The chain is built from TRBV11-1 and TRBJ2-7; D is ambiguous. Trimming pared 0 bases from V and 2 bases from J, leaving 8 bases between. Germline V gene sequence: CDR1 SGHAT, CDR2 FQDESV (reference sequence). The CDR3 extends over 14 amino acids.